This TCR beta chain was found in a study of cytomegalovirus exposure and HLA in healthy donors. The V gene lost 0 bases and the J gene lost 0 bases, with 9 bases spanning the gap. Germline-derived CDR1 and CDR2 are SGHRS and YFSETQ. The CDR3 has 15 residues. Use of 60 Vbeta and 13 Jbeta primers characterized the PCR. Assay used: immunoSEQ multiplex PCR; TCRdb lists only in-frame clones, some missing. The data show under 150,000 clones, 70% to 80% seen once. This clone was found a few times. This TCR came from a female donor in good health and CMV-seropositive. The V call is TRBV5-1, the J call TRBJ1-1; maybe TRBD1 (5 bases). Sequenced input: PBMCs. CDR3 in amino acids: CASSLGQNMNTEAFF. CDR3 sequence (DNA): TGCGCCAGCAGCTTGGGACAGAACATGAACACTGAAGCTTTCTTT. Using reference TRBV5-1 and TRBJ1-1 for the parts outside the CDR3, the full variable domain is KAGVTQTPRYLIKTRGQQVTLSCSPISGHRSVSWYQQTPGQGLQFLFEYFSETQRNKGNFPGRFSGRQFSNSRSEMNVSTLELGDSALYLCASSLGQNMNTEAFFGQGTRLTVV.